The present T cell receptor (beta chain) was sequenced within a study of vaccination effects on CD4 cells after COVID-19. Study in general: Specimens were obtained from a couple of convalescent patients 16 days and one week prior to vaccination. Notes on the study in general: New vaccine-induced clones were the main type among post-vaccine spike-reactive clones in convalescents.

CDR1 is MNHEY and CDR2 is SMNVEV in the germline V gene (reference sequence). CDR3 length equals 16 residues. The V end lost 4 bases, the J end lost 2 bases, and 17 bases lay between the germline ends. This clone was found a few times. The antigen remains unidentified. Sequencing followed a ViraFEST assay step that expanded antigen-specific CD4+ T cells with viral peptide pools. Upon completion of about eleven days in culture, CD4+ T cells were isolated. It was between March and December 2020 that the person had a SARS-CoV-2 infection confirmed by PCR. Every well got over 1.5 million PBMC, which were grown with about 10 IU/ml IL-2 and about 10 ug/ml peptides. A half-volume exchange with IL-2 medium occurred on days 3 and 7. The protocol was immunoSEQ multiplex PCR, while the TCRdb copy is restricted to in-frame clones and leaves out a portion. The sample records around 28,000 clones, 75% to 80% being singletons.

Sequenced material: CD4+ T cells from PBMCs cultured with HCoV-NL63 spike peptides, taken before COVID-19 vaccination. This TCR was sampled from a human donor who had a prior SARS-CoV-2 infection. The chain uses TRBV27 and TRBJ1-1; a possible D gene is TRBD1 (6 bases). CDR3 sequence reads: CASSSSEGGFNTEAFF. Written as DNA, the CDR3 is TGTGCCAGCAGTTCAAGTGAGGGGGGATTCAACACTGAAGCTTTCTTT.